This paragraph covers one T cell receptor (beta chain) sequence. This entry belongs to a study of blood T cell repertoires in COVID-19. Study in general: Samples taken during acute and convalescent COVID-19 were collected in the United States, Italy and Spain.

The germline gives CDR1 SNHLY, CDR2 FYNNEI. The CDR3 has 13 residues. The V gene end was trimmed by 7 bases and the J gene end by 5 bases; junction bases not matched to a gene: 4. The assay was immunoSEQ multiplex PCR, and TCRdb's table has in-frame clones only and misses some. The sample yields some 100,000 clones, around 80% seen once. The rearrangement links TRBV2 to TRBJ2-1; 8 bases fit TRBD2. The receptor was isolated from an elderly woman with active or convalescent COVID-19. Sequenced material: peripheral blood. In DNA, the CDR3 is TGTGCCAGCACCACTAGCGGAGACAATGAGCAGTTCTTC. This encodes CASTTSGDNEQFF.